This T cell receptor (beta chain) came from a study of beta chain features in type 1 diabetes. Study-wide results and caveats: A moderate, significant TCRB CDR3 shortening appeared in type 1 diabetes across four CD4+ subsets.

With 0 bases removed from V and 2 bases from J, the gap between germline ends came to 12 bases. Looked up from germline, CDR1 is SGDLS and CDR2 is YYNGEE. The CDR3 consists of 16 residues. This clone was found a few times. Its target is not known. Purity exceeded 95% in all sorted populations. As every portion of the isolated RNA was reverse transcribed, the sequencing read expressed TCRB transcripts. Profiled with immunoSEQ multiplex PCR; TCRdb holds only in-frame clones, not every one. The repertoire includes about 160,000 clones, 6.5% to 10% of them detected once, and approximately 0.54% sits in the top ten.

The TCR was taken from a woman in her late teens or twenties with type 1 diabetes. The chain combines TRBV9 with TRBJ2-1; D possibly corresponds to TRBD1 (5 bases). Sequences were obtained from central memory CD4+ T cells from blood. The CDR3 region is CASSVERWGTYNEQFF. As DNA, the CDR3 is TGTGCCAGCAGCGTAGAAAGGTGGGGCACCTACAATGAGCAGTTCTTC.